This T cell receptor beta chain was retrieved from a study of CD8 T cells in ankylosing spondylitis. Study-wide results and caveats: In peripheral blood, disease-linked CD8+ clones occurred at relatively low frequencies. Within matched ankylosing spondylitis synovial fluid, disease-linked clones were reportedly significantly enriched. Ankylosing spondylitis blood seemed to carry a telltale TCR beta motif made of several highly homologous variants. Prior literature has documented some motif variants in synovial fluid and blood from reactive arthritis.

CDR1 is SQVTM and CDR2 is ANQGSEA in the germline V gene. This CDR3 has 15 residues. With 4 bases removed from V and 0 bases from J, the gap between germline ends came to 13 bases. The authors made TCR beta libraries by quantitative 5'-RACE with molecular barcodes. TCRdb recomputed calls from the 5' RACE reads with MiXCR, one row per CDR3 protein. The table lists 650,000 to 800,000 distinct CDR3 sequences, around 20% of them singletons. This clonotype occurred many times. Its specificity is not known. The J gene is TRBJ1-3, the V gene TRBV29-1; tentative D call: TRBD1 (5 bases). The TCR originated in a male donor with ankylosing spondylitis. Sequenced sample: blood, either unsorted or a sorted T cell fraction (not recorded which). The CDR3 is CSVVGEGSSGNTIYF. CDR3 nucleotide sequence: TGCAGCGTTGTAGGGGAAGGGAGCTCTGGAAACACCATATATTTT.